This entry lists 9 T cell receptor beta chains sequenced from one sample in a study of shared T cell receptors in the human thymus. Assay: immunoSEQ multiplex PCR; the TCRdb copy retains only in-frame clones and omits some. The data show 650,000 to 950,000 clones, with approximately 83% seen just once and roughly 0.01% held by the top ten. Separately, the same data were catalogued under a study of human thymus T cells.

Material: thymocytes. The receptors derive from a girl less than two years old with a congenital heart defect.

The gene calls are TRBV5-1 and TRBJ1-2; 9 bases fit TRBD1. This CDR3 is 20 amino acids long. Germline values: CDR1 SGHRS, CDR2 YFSETQ. V trimming: 1 base; J trimming: 8 bases; junction bases outside the gene matches: 24. DNA of the CDR3: TGCGCCAGCAGCTTGCCCAACCTCAAATCCTACCCGGGACAGGGTTGGGGCTACACCTTC. It is translated as CASSLPNLKSYPGQGWGYTF.

This chain links TRBV9 with TRBJ2-1; 11 nucleotides line up with TRBD2. From germline, CDR1 is SGDLS and CDR2 YYNGEE. The CDR3 runs 15 residues. J was trimmed by 7 bases and V by 2 bases; bases with no gene match: 5. CDR3 nucleotide sequence: TGTGCCAGCAGCGTCGTAGCGGGGGGGCCGAATGAGCAGTTCTTC. Translated: CASSVVAGGPNEQFF.

Only a few counts were recorded for this clone. This rearrangement joins TRBV28 to TRBJ1-2, with D possibly being TRBD1 (6 bases). The CDR3 sequence is 14 residues long. CDR1 and CDR2 from the germline V gene are MDHEN and SYDVKM. The germline V and J ends were trimmed by 7 bases and 4 bases, with 16 bases remaining between them. The CDR3 is CASTTTGPFYGYTF. In DNA, the CDR3 is TGTGCCAGCACAACGACAGGTCCCTTCTATGGCTACACCTTC.

This clone was seen just once. The chain couples TRBV5-1 to TRBJ2-5, with TRBD2 matching over 11 bases. With 5 bases clipped from V and 5 bases from J, the junction kept 8 bases outside the gene matches. Germline CDR1 SGHRS, CDR2 YFSETQ. The CDR3 sequence is 15 residues long. The CDR3 sequence: CASRRTSGGMETQYF. CDR3 coding DNA: TGCGCCAGCAGACGAACTAGCGGGGGTATGGAGACCCAGTACTTC.

Notes on this clone: The DNA is omitted, as the CDR3 cannot be located on it reliably, and the CDR3 follows TCRdb's listing. The chain joins TRBV7-9 to TRBJ2-6; TRBD2 is taken as the D call from the table, unchecked against the DNA. Germline assignment: CDR1 SEHNR and CDR2 FQNEAQ (reference sequence). The CDR3 has 12 residues if both end residues are counted. The CDR3 region is CASSILANVLTF.

V gene TRBV7-9 combines with J gene TRBJ2-7; weak D call: TRBD1 (6 bases). This CDR3 has 14 amino acids. Germline V CDR1 and CDR2: SEHNR, FQNEAQ (reference sequence). V shed 2 bases and J shed 6 bases, with 14 bases lying between them. The CDR3 protein is CASSLTGLGGEQYF. DNA of the CDR3: TGTGCCAGCAGCTTAACAGGGTTAGGTGGCGAGCAGTACTTC.

This rearrangement joins TRBV5-1 to TRBJ1-2; perhaps TRBD1 as D (6 bases). The CDR3 runs to 13 residues. Trimming took 4 bases from V and 6 from J, leaving 13 bases between them. CDR1 is SGHRS, CDR2 YFSETQ, per germline. The CDR3 loop reads CASSLARGDGYTF. DNA of the CDR3: TGCGCCAGCAGCCTGGCCAGGGGTGATGGCTACACCTTC. Filled out from reference TRBV5-1 and TRBJ1-2, the complete variable domain reads KAGVTQTPRYLIKTRGQQVTLSCSPISGHRSVSWYQQTPGQGLQFLFEYFSETQRNKGNFPGRFSGRQFSNSRSEMNVSTLELGDSALYLCASSLARGDGYTFGSGTRLTVV.

Comments on this clone: Its ends do not fully match the called genes, so a read error is possible. The V gene is TRBV27, the J gene TRBJ1-6, with 7 nucleotides matching TRBD1. CDR3 length: 16 amino acids. Germline CDR1 and CDR2: MNHEY and SMNVEV (reference sequence). For the CDR3, the DNA is TGTGCCAGCAGCTTAACAGGGGTCTCCCATAATTCACCCCTCCACTTT. Translated: CASSLTGVSHNSPLHF.

The rearrangement links TRBV9 to TRBJ1-1; 9 nucleotides agree with TRBD1. This CDR3 has 17 amino acids. The V gene's germline CDR1 is SGDLS and CDR2 YYNGEE. V trimming: 4 bases; J trimming: 0 bases; junction bases outside the gene matches: 10. In nucleotides, the CDR3 is TGTGCCAGCAGCCCGAGGGGGACAGGGCACATGAACACTGAAGCTTTCTTT. It is translated as CASSPRGTGHMNTEAFF.